This T cell receptor beta chain was documented in a study of chemoradiotherapy in HPV16-positive cancers. Study overall: Candidate HPV-specific T-cell clones and common TCR motifs came from functional assays in a couple of HPV16-positive patients. Study-level points and caveats: In HPV16-positive patients, HPV-responsive T-cell expansion tracked better recurrence-free survival. During treatment, candidate HPV-specific clones and E7-related motifs expanded in tumor.

Assay used: immunoSEQ multiplex PCR; TCRdb lists only in-frame clones, some missing. The sample lists more than 35,000 clones, around 80% occurring once. V lost 2 bases and J 4 bases, leaving 5 bases between the germline ends. CDR3 length: 12 amino acids. The germline V gene has CDR1 MRHNA and CDR2 SNTAGT. Repertoires were sampled repeatedly during chemoradiotherapy. In this sample, this clone turned up a few times. The target antigen is unknown. This sequence joins TRBV6-4 and TRBJ1-2; D uncertain. This TCR came from a human donor with HPV-associated anogenital cancer. The material sequenced was blood, taken from a patient who underwent chemoradiotherapy. The CDR3 coding sequence is TGTGCCAGCAGTGACGGGTTCTATGGCTACACCTTC. It yields the protein CASSDGFYGYTF.